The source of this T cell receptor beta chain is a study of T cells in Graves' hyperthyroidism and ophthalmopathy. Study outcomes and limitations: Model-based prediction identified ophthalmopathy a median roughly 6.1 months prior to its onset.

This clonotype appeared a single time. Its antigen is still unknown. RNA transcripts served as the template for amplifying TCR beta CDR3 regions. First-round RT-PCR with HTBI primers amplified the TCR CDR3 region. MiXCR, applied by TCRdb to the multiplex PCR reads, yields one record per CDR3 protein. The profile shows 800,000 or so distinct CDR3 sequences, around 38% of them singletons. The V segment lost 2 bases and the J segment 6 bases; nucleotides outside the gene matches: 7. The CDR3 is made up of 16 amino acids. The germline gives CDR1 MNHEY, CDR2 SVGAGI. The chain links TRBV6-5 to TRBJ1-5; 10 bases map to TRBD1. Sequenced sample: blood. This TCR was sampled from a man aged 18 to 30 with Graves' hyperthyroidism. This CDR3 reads CASSYVGTGAGQPQHF. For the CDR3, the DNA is TGTGCCAGCAGTTACGTTGGGACAGGGGCGGGTCAGCCCCAGCATTTT.